A single sample is the source of the 10 T cell receptor beta chains below, sequenced in a study of PD-1 blockade in classical Hodgkin lymphoma. Assay used: immunoSEQ multiplex PCR; TCRdb lists only in-frame clones, some missing. Of 70,000 or so clones in the sample, over 90% were seen once. Described time point: newly diagnosed, previously untreated cHL patient sample. The sequenced sample consisted of peripheral blood mononuclear cells (PBMCs). The receptors derive from a human donor with classical Hodgkin lymphoma.

The rearrangement joins TRBV10-3 to TRBJ2-7; 7 bases align to TRBD1. The V gene end was trimmed by 6 bases and the J gene end by 0 bases; junction bases not matched to a gene: 2. The CDR3 has 13 amino acids. Per the germline V gene, CDR1 is ENHRY and CDR2 is SYGVKD. CDR3 in DNA: TGTGCCATCAGGGGACAGAGCTCCTACGAGCAGTACTTC. Amino acid sequence: CAIRGQSSYEQYF.

The chain employs TRBV2 and TRBJ1-4, with a weak D call TRBD1 (5 bases). The CDR3 length is 12 residues. Germline-derived CDR1 and CDR2 are SNHLY and FYNNEI. Between the trimmed V and J ends, which lost 8 bases and 7 bases, there was a span of 11 bases. The chain's CDR3 is CASGYRGEKLFF. The DNA of the CDR3 is TGTGCCAGCGGATATAGGGGTGAAAAACTGTTTTTT.

V usage is TRBV10-3 and J usage is TRBJ2-1; no firm D call. The CDR3 is 11 residues long. Germline lookup yields CDR1 ENHRY and CDR2 SYGVKD. The V end was cut by 2 bases, the J end by 8 bases, with 4 bases between. CDR3 region: CAISEVDEQFF. The CDR3 nucleotides read TGTGCCATCAGTGAGGTGGATGAGCAGTTCTTC.

This chain uses TRBV7-2 with TRBJ2-1; perhaps TRBD1 as D (5 bases). Germline assignment: CDR1 SGHTA and CDR2 FQGNSA. The CDR3 spans 14 residues. The germline V and J ends were trimmed by 5 bases and 6 bases, with 14 bases remaining between them. The CDR3 loop is CASSRWGRTNEQFF. The CDR3 nucleotides are TGTGCCAGCAGCCGTTGGGGCCGGACCAATGAGCAGTTCTTC.

The V call is TRBV15, the J call TRBJ2-5; no clear D gene. The DNA end lines up better with TRBJ2-7; the J call may be wrong. Germline V CDR1 and CDR2: LNHNV, YYDKDF (reference sequence). The CDR3 covers 14 residues. The CDR3 DNA follows: TGTGCCACCAGCAGAGTAAGGCCCCCCTACGAGCAGTACTTC. It yields the protein CATSRVRPPYEQYF.

The chain combines TRBV5-1 with TRBJ2-7; possible D gene TRBD2, 7 bases. The CDR3 runs to 15 residues. Trimming shortened V by 0 bases and J by 3 bases, and 13 bases separated the two germline ends. Germline V CDR1 and CDR2: SGHRS, YFSETQ. The CDR3 bases are TGCGCCAGCAGCTTGGGCCAGGGGAGGGTCTACGAGCAGTACTTC. Protein sequence: CASSLGQGRVYEQYF.

The CDR3 bases are TGTGCCAGCAGTCCGCCCCCGAGGGTGCGCAGTGGGAACACCATATATTTT. Its protein is CASSPPPRVRSGNTIYF. This chain connects TRBV28 to TRBJ1-3, with D unresolved. This CDR3 region has 17 residues. Trimming stripped 5 bases from V and 7 bases from J, with 24 bases between. Germline assignment: CDR1 MDHEN and CDR2 SYDVKM.

The chain couples TRBV5-1 to TRBJ1-2; TRBD1 matches 9 bases. Germline CDR1 is SGHRS and CDR2 is YFSETQ. This CDR3 spans 14 amino acids. Losses at the gene ends were 5 bases for V and 2 bases for J; bases not matched to a gene: 4. The CDR3 reads CASSLQGANYGYTF. The CDR3 DNA reads TGCGCCAGCAGTCTACAGGGGGCGAACTATGGCTACACCTTC.

The chain joins TRBV10-3 to TRBJ2-2, with a weak D call TRBD1 (6 bases). The CDR3 consists of 13 residues. Germline CDR1 is ENHRY and CDR2 is SYGVKD. Between the trimmed V and J ends, which lost 11 bases and 2 bases, there was a span of 12 bases. CDR3 in amino acids: CALPGANTGELFF. In nucleotides, the CDR3 is TGTGCCCTACCAGGGGCAAACACCGGGGAGCTGTTTTTT.

This chain links TRBV6-4 with TRBJ2-5, with TRBD2 matching over 9 bases. Germline CDR1 is MRHNA and CDR2 is SNTAGT. The V gene end was trimmed by 6 bases and the J gene end by 1 base; junction bases not matched to a gene: 6. This CDR3 contains 15 residues. The CDR3 here is CASSLSGGPQETQYF. In DNA, the CDR3 is TGTGCCAGCAGCCTTAGCGGGGGCCCCCAAGAGACCCAGTACTTC.